This T cell receptor beta chain was identified in a study of blood T cell repertoires in COVID-19. Whole-study context: The United States, Italy and Spain supplied acute and convalescent COVID-19 samples. Sample material is recorded as cDNA or gDNA derived from T cells, B-cell-depleted T cells, or PBMCs.

Authors' methods: Reference gene primers were amplified, and this amplification served to estimate nucleated cell counts. Sequencing was performed with immunoSEQ multiplex PCR; in TCRdb, only in-frame clones are kept and a portion is missing. From that table come the V and J calls and clone size; the DNA was used to work out D and trimming. This repertoire shows under 150,000 clones, around nine tenths found once; its top ten account for over 2%. What was sequenced was peripheral blood. This receptor was taken from a human donor in a cohort sampled during active COVID-19.

The CDR3 spells CASSLSPRGSPLHF. CDR3 DNA sequence: TGTGCCAGCAGCTTATCCCCAAGGGGTTCACCCCTCCACTTT. The chain combines TRBV7-3 with TRBJ1-6, with D possibly matching TRBD1 (5 bases). Per the germline V gene, CDR1 is SGHTA and CDR2 is FQGTGA. V was clipped by 2 bases and J by 9 bases, with 11 bases between them. There are 14 residues in the CDR3.